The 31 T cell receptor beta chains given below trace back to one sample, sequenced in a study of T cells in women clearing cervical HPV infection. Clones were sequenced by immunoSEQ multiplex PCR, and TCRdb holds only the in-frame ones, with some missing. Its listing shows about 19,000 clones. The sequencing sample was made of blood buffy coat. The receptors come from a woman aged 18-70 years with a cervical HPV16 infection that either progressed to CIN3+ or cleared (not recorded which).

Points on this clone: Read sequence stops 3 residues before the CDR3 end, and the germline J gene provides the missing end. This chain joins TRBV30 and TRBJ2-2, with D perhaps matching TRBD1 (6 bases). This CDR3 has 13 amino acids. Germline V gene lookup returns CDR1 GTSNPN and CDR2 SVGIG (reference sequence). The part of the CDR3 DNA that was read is TGTGCCAGCCTTGGGGGCGTCGGAGAAAAG. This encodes CASLGGVGEK. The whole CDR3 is CASLGGVGEKLFF.

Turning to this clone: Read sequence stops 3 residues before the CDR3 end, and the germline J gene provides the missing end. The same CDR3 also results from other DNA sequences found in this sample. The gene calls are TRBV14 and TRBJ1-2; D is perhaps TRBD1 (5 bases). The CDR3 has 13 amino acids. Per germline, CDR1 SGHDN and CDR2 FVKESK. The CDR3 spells CASSQEGSGGYTF. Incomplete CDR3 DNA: TGTGCCAGCAGCCAAGAAGGGTCGGGGGGA.

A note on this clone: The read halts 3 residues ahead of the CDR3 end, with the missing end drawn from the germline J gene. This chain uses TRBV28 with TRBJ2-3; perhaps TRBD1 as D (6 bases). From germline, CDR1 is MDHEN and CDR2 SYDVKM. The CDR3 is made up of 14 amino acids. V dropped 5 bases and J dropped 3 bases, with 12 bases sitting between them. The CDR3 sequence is CASSPPTGTDTQYF. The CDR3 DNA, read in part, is TGTGCCAGCAGTCCCCCAACAGGGACAGATACG.

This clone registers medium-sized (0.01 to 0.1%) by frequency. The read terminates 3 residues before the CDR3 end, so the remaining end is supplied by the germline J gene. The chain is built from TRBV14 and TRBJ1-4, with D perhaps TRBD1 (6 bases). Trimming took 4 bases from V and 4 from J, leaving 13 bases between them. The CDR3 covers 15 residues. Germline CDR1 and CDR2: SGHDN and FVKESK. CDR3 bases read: TGTGCCAGCAGCCCGACGGGGGGGCGTAATGAAAAA. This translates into CASSPTGGRNEK. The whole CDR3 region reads CASSPTGGRNEKLFF. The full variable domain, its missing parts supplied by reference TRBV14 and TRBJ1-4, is EAGVTQFPSHSVIEKGQTVTLRCDPISGHDNLYWYRRVMGKEIKFLLHFVKESKQDESGMPNNRFLAERTGGTYSTLKVQPAELEDSGVYFCASSPTGGRNEKLFFGSGTQLSVL.

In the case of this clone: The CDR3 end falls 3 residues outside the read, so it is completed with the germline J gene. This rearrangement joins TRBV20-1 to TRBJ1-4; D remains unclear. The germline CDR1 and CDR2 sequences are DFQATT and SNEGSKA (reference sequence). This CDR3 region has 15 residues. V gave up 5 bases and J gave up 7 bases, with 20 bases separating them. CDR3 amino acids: CSASGPTPPSEKLFF. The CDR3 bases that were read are TGCAGTGCTTCTGGCCCGACACCTCCGAGTGAAAAA.

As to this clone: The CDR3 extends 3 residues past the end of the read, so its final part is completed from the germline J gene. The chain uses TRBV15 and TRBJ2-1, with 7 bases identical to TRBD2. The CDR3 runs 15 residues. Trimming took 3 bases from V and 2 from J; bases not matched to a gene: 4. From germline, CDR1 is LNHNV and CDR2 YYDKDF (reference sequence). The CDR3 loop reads CATSRTSTAYNEQFF. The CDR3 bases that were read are TGTGCCACCAGCAGGACTAGCACCGCCTACAATGAG.

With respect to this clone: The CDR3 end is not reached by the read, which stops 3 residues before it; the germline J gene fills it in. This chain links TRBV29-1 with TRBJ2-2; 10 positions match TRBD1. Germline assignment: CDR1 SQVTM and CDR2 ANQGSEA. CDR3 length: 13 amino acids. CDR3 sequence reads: CSVEGDRGEKLFF. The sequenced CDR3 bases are TGCAGCGTTGAGGGGGACAGGGGTGAAAAG.

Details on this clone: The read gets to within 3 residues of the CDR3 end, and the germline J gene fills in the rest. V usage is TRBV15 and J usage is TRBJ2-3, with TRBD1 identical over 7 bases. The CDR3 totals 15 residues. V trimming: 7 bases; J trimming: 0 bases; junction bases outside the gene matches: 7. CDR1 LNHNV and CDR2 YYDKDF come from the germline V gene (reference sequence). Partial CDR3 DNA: TGTGCCACCAATACCGGACAGGCAAGCACAGATACG. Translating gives CATNTGQASTDT. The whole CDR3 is CATNTGQASTDTQYF.

CDR3 region: CASRTGTGGPGELFF. Incomplete CDR3 DNA: TGTGCCAGCAGAACCGGGACAGGGGGCCCCGGGGAG. This chain uses TRBV6-2 or TRBV6-3 with TRBJ2-2, with TRBD1 matching 12 bases. Read sequence stops 3 residues before the CDR3 end, and the germline J gene provides the missing end. The CDR3 contains 15 residues. Germline assignment: CDR1 MNHEY and CDR2 SVGEGT. With 6 bases clipped from V and 6 bases from J, the junction kept 5 bases outside the gene matches.

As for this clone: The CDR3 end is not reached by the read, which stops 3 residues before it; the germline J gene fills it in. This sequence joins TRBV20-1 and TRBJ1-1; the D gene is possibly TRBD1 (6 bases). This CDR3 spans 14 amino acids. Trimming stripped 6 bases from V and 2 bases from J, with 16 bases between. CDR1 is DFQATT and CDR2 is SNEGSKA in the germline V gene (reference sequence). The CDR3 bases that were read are TGCAGTGCGTATTTCTGGGGGGGCAACACTGAA. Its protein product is CSAYFWGGNTE. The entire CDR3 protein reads CSAYFWGGNTEAFF.

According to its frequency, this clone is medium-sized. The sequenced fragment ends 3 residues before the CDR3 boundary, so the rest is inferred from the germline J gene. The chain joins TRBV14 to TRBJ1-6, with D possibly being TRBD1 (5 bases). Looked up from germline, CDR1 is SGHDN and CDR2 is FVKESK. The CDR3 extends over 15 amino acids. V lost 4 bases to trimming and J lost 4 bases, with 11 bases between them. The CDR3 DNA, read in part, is TGTGCCAGCAGCCCTAAGAGGGGATATAATTCACCC. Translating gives CASSPKRGYNSP. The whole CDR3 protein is CASSPKRGYNSPLHF.

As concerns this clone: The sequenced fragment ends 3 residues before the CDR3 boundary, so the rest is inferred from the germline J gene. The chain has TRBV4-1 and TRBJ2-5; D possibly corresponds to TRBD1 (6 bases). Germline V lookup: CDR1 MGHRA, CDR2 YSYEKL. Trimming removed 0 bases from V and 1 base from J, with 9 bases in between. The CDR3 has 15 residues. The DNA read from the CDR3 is TGCGCCAGCAGCCAAGACCAGGGGCCCCAAGAGACC. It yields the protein CASSQDQGPQET. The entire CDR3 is CASSQDQGPQETQYF.

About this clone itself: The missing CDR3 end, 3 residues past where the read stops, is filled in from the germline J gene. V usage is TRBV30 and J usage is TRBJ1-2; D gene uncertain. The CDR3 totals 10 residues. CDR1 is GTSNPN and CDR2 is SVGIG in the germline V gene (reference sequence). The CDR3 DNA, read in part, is TGTGCCTGGAGTTTAGATACC. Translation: CAWSLDT. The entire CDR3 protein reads CAWSLDTYTF.

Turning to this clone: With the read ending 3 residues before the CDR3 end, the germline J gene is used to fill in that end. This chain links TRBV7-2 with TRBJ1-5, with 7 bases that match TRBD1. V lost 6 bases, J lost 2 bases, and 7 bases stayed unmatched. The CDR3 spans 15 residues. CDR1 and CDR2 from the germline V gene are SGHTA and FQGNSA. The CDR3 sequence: CASSRDRDGNQPQHF. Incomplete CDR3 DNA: TGTGCCAGCAGTCGAGACAGGGACGGCAATCAGCCC.

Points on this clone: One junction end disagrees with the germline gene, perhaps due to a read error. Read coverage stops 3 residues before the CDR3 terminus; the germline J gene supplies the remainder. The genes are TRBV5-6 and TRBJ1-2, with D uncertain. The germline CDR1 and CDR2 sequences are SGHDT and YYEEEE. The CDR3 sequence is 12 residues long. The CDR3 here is CASKGDNYGYTF. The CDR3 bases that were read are TGTGCCAGCAAAGGAGATAACTATGGG. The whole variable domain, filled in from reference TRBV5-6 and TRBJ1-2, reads DAGVTQSPTHLIKTRGQQVTLRCSPKSGHDTVSWYQQALGQGPQFIFQYYEEEERQRGNFPDRFSGHQFPNYSSELNVNALLLGDSALYLCASKGDNYGYTFGSGTRLTVV.

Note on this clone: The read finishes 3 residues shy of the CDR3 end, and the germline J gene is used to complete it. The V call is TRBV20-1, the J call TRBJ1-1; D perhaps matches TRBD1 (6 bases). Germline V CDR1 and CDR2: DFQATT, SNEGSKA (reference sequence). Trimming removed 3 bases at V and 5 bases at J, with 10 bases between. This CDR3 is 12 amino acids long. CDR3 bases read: TGCAGTGCTAGTCACAGGGTGACTGAA. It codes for CSASHRVTE. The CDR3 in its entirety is CSASHRVTEAFF.

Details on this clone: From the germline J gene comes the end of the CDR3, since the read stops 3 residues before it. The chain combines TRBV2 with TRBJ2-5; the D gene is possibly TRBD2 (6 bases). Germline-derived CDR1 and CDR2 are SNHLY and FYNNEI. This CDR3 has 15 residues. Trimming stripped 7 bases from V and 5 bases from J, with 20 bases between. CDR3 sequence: CASILGRGASETQYF. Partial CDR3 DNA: TGTGCCAGCATCCTAGGGCGGGGTGCCAGTGAGACC.

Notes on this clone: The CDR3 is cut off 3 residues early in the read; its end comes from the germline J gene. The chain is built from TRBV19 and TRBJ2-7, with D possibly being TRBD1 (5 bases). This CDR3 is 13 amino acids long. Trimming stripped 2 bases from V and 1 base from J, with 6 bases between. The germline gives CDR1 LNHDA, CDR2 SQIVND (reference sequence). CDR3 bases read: TGTGCCAGTAGTATATCAGGGTCCTACGAG. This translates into CASSISGSYE. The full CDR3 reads CASSISGSYEQYF.

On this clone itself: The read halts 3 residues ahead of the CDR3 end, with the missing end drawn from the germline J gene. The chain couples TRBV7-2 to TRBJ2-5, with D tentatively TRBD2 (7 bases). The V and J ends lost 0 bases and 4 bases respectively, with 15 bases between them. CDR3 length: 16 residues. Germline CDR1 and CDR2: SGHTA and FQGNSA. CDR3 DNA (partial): TGTGCCAGCAGCTTAGCGGGGGGGCTGTCCGGAGAGACC. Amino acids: CASSLAGGLSGET. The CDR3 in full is CASSLAGGLSGETQYF.

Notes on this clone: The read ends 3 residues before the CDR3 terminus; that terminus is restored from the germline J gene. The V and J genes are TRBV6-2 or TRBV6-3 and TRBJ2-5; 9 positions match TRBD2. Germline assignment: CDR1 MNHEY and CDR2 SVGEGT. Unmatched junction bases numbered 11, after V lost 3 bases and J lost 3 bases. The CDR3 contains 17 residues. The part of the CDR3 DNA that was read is TGTGCCAGCAGTTATCTTCTCAGGGCTAGCGGGGAAGAGACC. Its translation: CASSYLLRASGEET. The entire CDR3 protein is CASSYLLRASGEETQYF.

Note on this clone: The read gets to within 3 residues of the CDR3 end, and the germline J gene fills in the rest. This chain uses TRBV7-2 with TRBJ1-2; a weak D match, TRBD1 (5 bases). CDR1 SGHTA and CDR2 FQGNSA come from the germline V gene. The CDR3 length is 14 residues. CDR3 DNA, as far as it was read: TGTGCCAGCAGCTTAGCAAGGACACCCTACGAC. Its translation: CASSLARTPYD. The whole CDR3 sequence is CASSLARTPYDYTF.

Partial CDR3 DNA: TGTGCCAGCAATCAAGCGGGGGCGGCCGGGGAG. Protein product: CASNQAGAAGE. The entire CDR3 sequence reads CASNQAGAAGELFF. The chain recombines TRBV2 with TRBJ2-2; 8 bases agree with TRBD2. The read comes to an end 3 residues before the CDR3 does, leaving the germline J gene to fill in the end. Looked up from germline, CDR1 is SNHLY and CDR2 is FYNNEI. V lost 7 bases and J lost 6; bases outside the gene matches: 7. The CDR3 sequence is 14 residues long.

The CDR3: CASSPSRRDRGKTQYF. The CDR3 DNA, read in part, is TGTGCCAGCTCACCAAGTCGAAGGGACAGGGGGAAGACG. This sequence joins TRBV18 and TRBJ2-3; 11 positions match TRBD1. Sequencing ends 3 residues short of the CDR3 end; the germline J gene provides the rest. Germline CDR1 KGHSH, CDR2 LQKENI. This CDR3 has 16 residues.

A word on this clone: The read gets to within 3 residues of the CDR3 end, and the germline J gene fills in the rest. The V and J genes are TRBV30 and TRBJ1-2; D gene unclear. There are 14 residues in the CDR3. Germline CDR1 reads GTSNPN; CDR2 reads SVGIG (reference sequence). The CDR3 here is CAWSGRLGTDTYTF. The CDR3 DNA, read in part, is TGTGCCTGGAGTGGGAGGTTGGGCACAGATACC.

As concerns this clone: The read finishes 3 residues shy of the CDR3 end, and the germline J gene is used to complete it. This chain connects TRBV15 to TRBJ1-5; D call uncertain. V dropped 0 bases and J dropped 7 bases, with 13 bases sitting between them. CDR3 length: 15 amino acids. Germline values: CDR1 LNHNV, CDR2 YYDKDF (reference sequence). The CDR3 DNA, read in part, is TGTGCCACCAGCAGAGATAGTAGGACGGGGCAGCCC. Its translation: CATSRDSRTGQP. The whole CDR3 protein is CATSRDSRTGQPQHF. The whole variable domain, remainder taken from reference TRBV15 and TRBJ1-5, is DAMVIQNPRYQVTQFGKPVTLSCSQTLNHNVMYWYQQKSSQAPKLLFHYYDKDFNNEADTPDNFQSRRPNTSFCFLDIRSPGLGDTAMYLCATSRDSRTGQPQHFGDGTRLSIL.

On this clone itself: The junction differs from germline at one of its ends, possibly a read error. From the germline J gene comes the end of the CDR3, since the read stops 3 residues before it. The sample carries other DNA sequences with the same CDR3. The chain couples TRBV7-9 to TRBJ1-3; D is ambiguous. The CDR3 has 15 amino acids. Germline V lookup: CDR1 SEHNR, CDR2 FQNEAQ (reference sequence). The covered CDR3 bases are TGTGCCAGCAGCTCCTCAGGTTTCTCTGGAAACACA. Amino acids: CASSSSGFSGNT. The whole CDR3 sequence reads CASSSSGFSGNTIYF.

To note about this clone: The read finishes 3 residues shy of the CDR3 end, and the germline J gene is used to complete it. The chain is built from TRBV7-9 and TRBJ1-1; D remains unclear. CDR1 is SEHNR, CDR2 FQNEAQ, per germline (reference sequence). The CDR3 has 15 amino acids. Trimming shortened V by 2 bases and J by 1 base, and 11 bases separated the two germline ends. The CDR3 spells CASSLIGPSNTEAFF. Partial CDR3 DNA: TGTGCCAGCAGCTTAATAGGGCCCTCGAACACTGAA.

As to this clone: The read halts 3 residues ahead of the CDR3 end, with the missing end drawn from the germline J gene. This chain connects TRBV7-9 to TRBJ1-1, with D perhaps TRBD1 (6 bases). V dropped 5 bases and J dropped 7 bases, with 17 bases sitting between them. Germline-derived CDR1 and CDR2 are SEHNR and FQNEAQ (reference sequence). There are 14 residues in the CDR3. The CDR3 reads CASSALGTHVEAFF. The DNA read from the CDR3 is TGTGCCAGCAGCGCACTCGGGACACATGTTGAA.

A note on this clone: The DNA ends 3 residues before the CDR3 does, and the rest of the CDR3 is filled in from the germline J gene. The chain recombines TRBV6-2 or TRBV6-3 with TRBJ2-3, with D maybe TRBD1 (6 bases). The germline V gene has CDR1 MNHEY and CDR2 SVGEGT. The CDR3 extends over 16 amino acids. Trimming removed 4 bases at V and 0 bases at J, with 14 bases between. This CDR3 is CASSLVSGQSTDTQYF. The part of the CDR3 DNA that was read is TGTGCCAGCAGTTTGGTTTCTGGACAGAGCACAGATACG.

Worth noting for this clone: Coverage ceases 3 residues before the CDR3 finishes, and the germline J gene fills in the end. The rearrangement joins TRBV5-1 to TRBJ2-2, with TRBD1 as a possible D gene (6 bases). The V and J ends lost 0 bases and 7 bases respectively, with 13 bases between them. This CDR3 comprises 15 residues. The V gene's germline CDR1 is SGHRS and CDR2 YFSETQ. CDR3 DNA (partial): TGCGCCAGCAGCTTGGGGCAGGGGCCGGGCGGGGAG. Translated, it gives CASSLGQGPGGE. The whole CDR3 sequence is CASSLGQGPGGELFF. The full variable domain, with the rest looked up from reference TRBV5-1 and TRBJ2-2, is KAGVTQTPRYLIKTRGQQVTLSCSPISGHRSVSWYQQTPGQGLQFLFEYFSETQRNKGNFPGRFSGRQFSNSRSEMNVSTLELGDSALYLCASSLGQGPGGELFFGEGSRLTVL.

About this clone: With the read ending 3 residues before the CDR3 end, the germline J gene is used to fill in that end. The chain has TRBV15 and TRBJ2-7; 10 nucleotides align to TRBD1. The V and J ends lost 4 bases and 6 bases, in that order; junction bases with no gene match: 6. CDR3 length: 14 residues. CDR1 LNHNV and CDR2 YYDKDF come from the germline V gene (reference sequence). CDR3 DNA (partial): TGTGCCACCAGCACCCGCGGGACAGGGGTCGAG. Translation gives CATSTRGTGVE. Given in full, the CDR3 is CATSTRGTGVEQYF.